The next 13 T cell receptor beta chains were all read from a single sample in a study of T cell repertoires in cytomegalovirus infection. TCRdb called the reads again in MiXCR, with one record for every CDR3 protein. Of approximately 630,000 distinct CDR3 sequences in the sample, about 24% were seen once. The sample was CD8+ T cells from PBMCs. The receptors stem from a human donor in good health (CMV status not recorded). Some clones in this sample may be carry-over from other donors' samples.

This clonotype showed up just once. The chain has TRBV5-1 and TRBJ1-1, with D maybe TRBD1 (5 bases). Trimming pared 4 bases from V and 3 bases from J, leaving 13 bases between. Germline CDR1 SGHRS, CDR2 YFSETQ. The CDR3 length is 14 residues. The chain's CDR3 is CASSPFWGDTEAFF. The CDR3 DNA reads as TGCGCCAGCAGCCCATTCTGGGGGGACACTGAAGCTTTCTTT.

The chain uses TRBV12-3 or TRBV12-4 and TRBJ2-7; TRBD2 might be the D (6 bases). The germline V and J ends were trimmed by 7 bases and 2 bases, with 9 bases remaining between them. This CDR3 has 12 residues. CDR3 bases: TGTGCCAGCACCTGGGGGGCCTACGAGCAGTACTTC. It yields the protein CASTWGAYEQYF.

The chain links TRBV20-1 to TRBJ2-1; D possibly matches TRBD1 or TRBD2 (5 bases each). The CDR3 consists of 13 residues. The germline V gene has CDR1 DFQATT and CDR2 SNEGSKA (reference sequence). Deletions cut 6 bases from V and 1 base from J, with 10 bases between. The CDR3 DNA follows: TGCAGTGCCCCGGGGCCATCCTACAATGAGCAGTTCTTC. This sequence encodes CSAPGPSYNEQFF.

The V call is TRBV2, the J call TRBJ2-3, with a possible D match to TRBD1 (5 bases). V shed 10 bases and J shed 2 bases, with 7 bases lying between them. The CDR3 runs 11 residues. Germline V lookup: CDR1 SNHLY, CDR2 FYNNEI. CDR3 nucleotide sequence: TGTGCCACGGACAACACAGATACGCAGTATTTT. Its protein is CATDNTDTQYF.

The rearrangement links TRBV6-6 to TRBJ1-2; D ambiguous. V dropped 0 bases and J dropped 6 bases, with 8 bases sitting between them. The CDR3 extends over 13 amino acids. Germline values: CDR1 MNHNY, CDR2 SVGAGI (reference sequence). CDR3 sequence: CASSYSTVHGYTF. CDR3 bases: TGTGCCAGCAGTTACTCGACCGTGCATGGCTACACCTTC.

V is TRBV28 and J is TRBJ1-5; D call uncertain. Germline loops: CDR1 MDHEN, CDR2 SYDVKM. The V and J ends lost 5 bases and 5 bases respectively, with 13 bases between them. This CDR3 spans 14 amino acids. The CDR3 nucleotides are TGTGCCAGCAGTCTCCCAGTAGGGCATCAGCCCCAGCATTTT. Translation gives CASSLPVGHQPQHF.

This clonotype has a handful of counts. The V call is TRBV27, the J call TRBJ2-1; 10 bases line up with TRBD2. The CDR3 contains 16 residues. Looked up from germline, CDR1 is MNHEY and CDR2 is SMNVEV (reference sequence). The V and J ends lost 5 bases and 4 bases, in that order; junction bases with no gene match: 8. CDR3 sequence: CASSLAGALQYNEQFF. CDR3 in DNA: TGTGCCAGCAGTCTAGCGGGGGCCCTACAATACAATGAGCAGTTCTTC.

The chain uses TRBV20-1 and TRBJ2-7; possibly TRBD2 for D (5 bases). The germline gives CDR1 DFQATT, CDR2 SNEGSKA (reference sequence). This CDR3 is 13 amino acids long. Trimming shortened V by 3 bases and J by 0 bases, and 9 bases separated the two germline ends. For the CDR3, the DNA is TGCAGTGCTAGCCGTACTAGCTCCTACGAGCAGTACGTC. It is translated as CSASRTSSYEQYV.

On this clonotype itself: Given a much more abundant clone one base away, this may be a read error. The J gene is TRBJ2-5, the V gene TRBV7-8; 9 nucleotides agree with TRBD1. The V and J ends lost 5 bases and 5 bases, in that order; junction bases with no gene match: 9. This CDR3 is 15 amino acids long. Looked up from germline, CDR1 is SGHVS and CDR2 is FQNEAQ. The CDR3 bases are TGTGCCAGCAGCATCACCGGGACAGGGCTTGAGACCCAGTACTTC. The encoded protein is CASSITGTGLETQYF.

This clonotype was found a few times. V is TRBV6-5 and J is TRBJ2-1; TRBD1 aligns across 12 bases. The CDR3 totals 13 residues. The germline CDR1 and CDR2 sequences are MNHEY and SVGAGI. V lost 2 bases, J lost 15 bases, and 5 bases stayed unmatched. CDR3 sequence reads: CASSYAGDRGLFF. For the CDR3, the DNA is TGTGCCAGCAGTTACGCCGGGGACAGGGGGCTGTTCTTC.

The rearrangement joins TRBV12-5 to TRBJ2-2, with TRBD2 matching 8 bases. V gave up 8 bases and J gave up 1 base; unmatched junction bases: 6. Germline values: CDR1 LGHNT, CDR2 FRNRAP. This CDR3 contains 15 residues. The CDR3 bases are TGTGCTAGTTGTAGAGCGGGGGAGAACACCGGGGAGCTGTTTTTT. Translation gives CASCRAGENTGELFF.

Here the CDR3 DNA reads TGCAGTGCTAGATTCCGGGACCGATCCTACGAGCAGTACTTC. Translation: CSARFRDRSYEQYF. The chain links TRBV20-1 to TRBJ2-7; the D gene could be TRBD1 or TRBD2 (5 bases each). The CDR3 consists of 14 residues. Trimming left V 2 bases short and J 1 base short, with 12 bases between. Germline CDR1 DFQATT, CDR2 SNEGSKA (reference sequence).

The chain joins TRBV29-1 to TRBJ2-5; the D is unclear. Deletions cut 4 bases from V and 2 bases from J, with 2 bases between. Per germline, CDR1 SQVTM and CDR2 ANQGSEA. The CDR3 sequence is 10 residues long. CDR3 in DNA: TGCAGCGTTGTACAAGAGACCCAGTACTTC. Translating it yields CSVVQETQYF.